A selection of T cell receptor beta chains follows, all from one sample in a study of T cell repertoires in cytomegalovirus infection. TCRdb itself ran the reads through MiXCR, one entry per CDR3 protein. The sample carries under 500,000 distinct CDR3 sequences, about 42% recorded once. No antigens are known for them. The sequenced sample was cultured PBMCs, obtained from culture after CMV antigen stimulation. These receptors came from a human donor in good health (CMV status not recorded). Some clones in this sample may be carry-over from other donors' samples. Both conserved end residues are part of each CDR3. The D gene is left open where the match is weak. Expanded clones get a size class; other rows say once, few or many, or leave the size out.

d_gene,j_gene,v_gene,abundance,CDR3aa,CDR3nt
.,TRBJ2-1,TRBV20-1,few,CSARLDSSYNEQFF,TGCAGTGCTAGACTAGACAGCTCCTACAATGAGCAGTTCTTC
TRBD1,TRBJ1-1,TRBV20-1,.,CSASLPGGHTEAFF,TGCAGTGCTAGCCTCCCAGGGGGTCACACTGAAGCTTTCTTT
TRBD1,TRBJ2-5,TRBV29-1,.,CSARLVMGTVQETQYF,TGCAGCGCCCGACTTGTCATGGGGACAGTCCAAGAGACCCAGTACTTC
.,TRBJ2-2,TRBV11-2,.,CASSLPAGPTGELFF,TGTGCCAGCAGCTTACCCGCAGGGCCCACCGGGGAGCTGTTTTTT
.,TRBJ1-1,TRBV19,.,CASSIWQTGNTEAFF,TGTGCCAGTAGTATCTGGCAAACAGGGAACACTGAAGCTTTCTTT
.,TRBJ2-7,TRBV6-1,.,CASSEAQTAFTYEQYF,TGTGCCAGCAGTGAAGCTCAAACAGCCTTTACCTACGAGCAGTACTTC
.,TRBJ2-5,TRBV4-3,.,CASSQDRRGGVQETQYF,TGCGCCAGCAGCCAAGATCGGAGGGGGGGAGTCCAAGAGACCCAGTACTTC
.,TRBJ1-1,TRBV20-1,.,CSAIYGAGAFF,TGCAGTGCTATATATGGCGCTGGGGCTTTCTTT
TRBD2,TRBJ2-1,TRBV7-2,.,CASTSGGLIYNEQFF,TGTGCCAGCACTTCCGGGGGACTAATCTACAATGAGCAGTTCTTC
.,TRBJ1-5,TRBV6-6,.,CASSYSYSNQPQHF,TGTGCCAGCAGTTACAGTTATAGCAATCAGCCCCAGCATTTT
TRBD1,TRBJ1-5,TRBV12-3/TRBV12-4,.,CASSSGQGAGQPQHF,TGTGCCAGCAGTTCTGGACAGGGGGCTGGACAGCCCCAGCATTTT
TRBD2,TRBJ2-7,TRBV6-1,.,CASSSPGLAPSSYEQYF,TGTGCCAGCAGTTCCCCGGGACTAGCGCCCAGCTCCTACGAGCAGTACTTC
.,TRBJ2-5,TRBV7-6,.,CASTRQETQYF,TGTGCCAGCACCAGACAAGAGACCCAGTACTTC
.,TRBJ1-1,TRBV6-1,.,CASSEAGTTRTEAFF,TGTGCCAGCAGTGAAGCGGGCACTACGCGCACTGAAGCTTTCTTT
.,TRBJ2-5,TRBV12-3/TRBV12-4,few,CASSPTGTQETQYF,TGTGCCAGCAGTCCCACAGGGACCCAAGAGACCCAGTACTTC
TRBD2,TRBJ2-2,TRBV7-2,.,CASSFPSAGGDDTGELFF,TGTGCCAGCAGCTTTCCCTCTGCGGGGGGCGATGACACCGGGGAGCTGTTTTTT
.,TRBJ2-1,TRBV11-3,once,CASSPLSGGYNEQFF,TGTGCCAGCAGCCCCCTCTCAGGGGGGTACAATGAGCAGTTCTTC
.,TRBJ2-2,TRBV11-1,.,CASSFMTGELFF,TGTGCCAGCAGCTTCATGACCGGGGAGCTGTTTTTT
.,TRBJ2-3,TRBV4-2,once,CASSQVWGRTADTQYF,TGTGCCAGCAGCCAAGTCTGGGGCCGAACGGCAGATACGCAGTATTTT
.,TRBJ2-3,TRBV19,.,CASSSGIADTQYF,TGTGCCAGTAGTTCGGGGATAGCAGATACGCAGTATTTT
TRBD1,TRBJ1-2,TRBV12-3/TRBV12-4,few,CASSPGTGRGYTF,TGTGCCAGCAGTCCAGGGACAGGTCGTGGCTACACCTTC
TRBD1,TRBJ2-7,TRBV7-6,.,CASSQRPGTGGSYEQYF,TGTGCCAGCAGCCAGCGTCCCGGGACAGGGGGCTCCTACGAGCAGTACTTC
.,TRBJ1-4,TRBV6-2/TRBV6-3,few,CASRDPPGGKEKLFF,TGTGCCAGCAGAGACCCCCCGGGGGGCAAAGAAAAACTGTTTTTT
.,TRBJ1-5,TRBV2,.,CATTPELDQPQHF,TGTGCCACTACCCCCGAATTGGATCAGCCCCAGCATTTT
.,TRBJ2-3,TRBV9,once,CASSPRGGQVVTDTQYF,TGTGCCAGCAGCCCCCGAGGGGGGCAGGTGGTAACAGATACGCAGTATTTT
.,TRBJ2-3,TRBV4-1,.,CASSQDQRGGRTDTQYF,TGTGCCAGCAGCCAAGATCAGAGGGGGGGCCGGACAGATACGCAGTATTTT
.,TRBJ2-1,TRBV7-2,few,CASSFALEQFF,TGTGCCAGCAGCTTCGCACTAGAGCAGTTCTTC
.,TRBJ2-3,TRBV11-2,few,CASSFPSRRGPTDTQYF,TGTGCCAGCAGCTTCCCTTCCCGGAGGGGCCCCACAGATACGCAGTATTTT
TRBD2,TRBJ2-1,TRBV19,.,CASRDSGRAGNEQFF,TGTGCCAGTAGGGATAGCGGGAGGGCAGGTAATGAGCAGTTCTTC
TRBD2,TRBJ2-1,TRBV11-2,many,CASSLAAASGGLNEQFF,TGTGCCAGCAGCTTGGCGGCGGCTAGCGGGGGCTTGAATGAGCAGTTCTTC
.,TRBJ2-3,TRBV20-1,once,CSAPDAGHTDTQYF,TGCAGTGCCCCAGACGCGGGCCACACAGATACGCAGTATTTT
TRBD2,TRBJ2-3,TRBV4-3,.,CASSQLAGDTQYF,TGCGCCAGCAGCCAACTAGCGGGGGATACGCAGTATTTT
.,TRBJ1-5,TRBV7-2,many,CASSYIGVYSNQPQHF,TGTGCCAGCAGCTACATCGGGGTTTATAGCAATCAGCCCCAGCATTTT
.,TRBJ2-3,TRBV7-9,.,CASSLDGGLSTDTQYF,TGTGCCAGCAGCTTAGATGGGGGGCTGAGCACAGATACGCAGTATTTT
TRBD2,TRBJ2-5,TRBV28,.,CASSLAGGKTQYF,TGTGCCAGCAGTTTAGCCGGGGGGAAGACCCAGTACTTC
TRBD1,TRBJ1-5,TRBV2,.,CASSEQTGGGPQHF,TGTGCCAGCAGTGAACAGACAGGGGGTGGGCCCCAGCATTTT
.,TRBJ2-7,TRBV28,.,CASSPGPREQYF,TGTGCCAGCAGTCCCGGGCCCCGCGAGCAGTACTTC
TRBD2,TRBJ2-5,TRBV5-1,few,CATSSGGLLETQYF,TGCGCCACCTCTAGCGGGGGGCTCCTAGAGACCCAGTACTTC
TRBD2,TRBJ2-5,TRBV5-3,.,CASSLSGSNQETQYF,TGTGCCAGCAGCTTGAGCGGGAGCAACCAAGAGACCCAGTACTTC
TRBD1,TRBJ1-1,TRBV7-2,few,CASSRSGGVEAFF,TGTGCCAGCAGCCGATCAGGGGGGGTGGAAGCTTTCTTT
.,TRBJ2-4,TRBV7-2,.,CASSLAAGSDIQYF,TGTGCCAGCAGCTTAGCAGCAGGGAGTGACATTCAGTACTTC
TRBD2,TRBJ2-7,TRBV4-3,.,CASSQDTGLAGGSYEQYF,TGCGCCAGCAGCCAAGATACGGGACTAGCGGGAGGCTCCTACGAGCAGTACTTC